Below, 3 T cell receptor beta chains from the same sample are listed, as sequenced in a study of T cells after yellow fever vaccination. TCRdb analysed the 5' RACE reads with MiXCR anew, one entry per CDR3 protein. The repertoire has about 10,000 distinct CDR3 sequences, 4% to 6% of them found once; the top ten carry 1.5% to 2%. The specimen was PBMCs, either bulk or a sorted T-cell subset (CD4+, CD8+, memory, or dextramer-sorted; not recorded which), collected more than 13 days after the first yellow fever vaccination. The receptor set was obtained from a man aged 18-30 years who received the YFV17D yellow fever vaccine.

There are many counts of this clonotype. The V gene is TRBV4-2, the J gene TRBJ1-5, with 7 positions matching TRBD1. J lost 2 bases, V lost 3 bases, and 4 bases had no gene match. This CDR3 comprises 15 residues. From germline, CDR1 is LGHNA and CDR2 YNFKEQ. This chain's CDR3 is CASSQDDRGNQPQHF. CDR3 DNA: TGTGCCAGCAGCCAGGATGACAGGGGCAATCAGCCCCAGCATTTT.

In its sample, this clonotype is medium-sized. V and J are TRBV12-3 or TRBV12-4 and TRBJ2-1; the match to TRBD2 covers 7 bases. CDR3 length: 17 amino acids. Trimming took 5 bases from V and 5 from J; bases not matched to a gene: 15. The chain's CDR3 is CASSPRFGLEEHNEQFF. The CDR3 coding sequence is TGTGCCAGCAGTCCCCGGTTTGGACTAGAAGAACACAATGAGCAGTTCTTC.

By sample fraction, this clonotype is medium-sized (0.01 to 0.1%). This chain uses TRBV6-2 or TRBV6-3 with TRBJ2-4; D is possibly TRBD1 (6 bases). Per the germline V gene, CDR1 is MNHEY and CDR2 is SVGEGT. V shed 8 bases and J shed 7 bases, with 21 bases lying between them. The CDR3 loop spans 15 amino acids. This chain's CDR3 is CASLALYGGPNIQYF. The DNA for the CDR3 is TGTGCCAGCCTCGCCTTATATGGGGGCCCTAACATTCAGTACTTC.